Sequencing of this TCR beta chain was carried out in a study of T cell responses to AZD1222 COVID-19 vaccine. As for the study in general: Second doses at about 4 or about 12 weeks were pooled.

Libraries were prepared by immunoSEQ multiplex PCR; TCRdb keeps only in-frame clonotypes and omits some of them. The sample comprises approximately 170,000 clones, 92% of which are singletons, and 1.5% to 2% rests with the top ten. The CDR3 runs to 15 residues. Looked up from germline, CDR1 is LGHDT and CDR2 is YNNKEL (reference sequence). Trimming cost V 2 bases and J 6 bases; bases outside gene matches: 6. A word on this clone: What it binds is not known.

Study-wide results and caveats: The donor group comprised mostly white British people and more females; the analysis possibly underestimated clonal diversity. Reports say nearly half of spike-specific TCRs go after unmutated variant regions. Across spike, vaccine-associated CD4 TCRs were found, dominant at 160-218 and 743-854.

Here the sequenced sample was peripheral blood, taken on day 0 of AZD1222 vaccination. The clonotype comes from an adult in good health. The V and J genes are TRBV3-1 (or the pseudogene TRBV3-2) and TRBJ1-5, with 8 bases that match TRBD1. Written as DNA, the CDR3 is TGTGCCAGCAGCCAATTCCCAGGGGGCGGTCAGCCCCAGCATTTT. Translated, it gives CASSQFPGGGQPQHF.